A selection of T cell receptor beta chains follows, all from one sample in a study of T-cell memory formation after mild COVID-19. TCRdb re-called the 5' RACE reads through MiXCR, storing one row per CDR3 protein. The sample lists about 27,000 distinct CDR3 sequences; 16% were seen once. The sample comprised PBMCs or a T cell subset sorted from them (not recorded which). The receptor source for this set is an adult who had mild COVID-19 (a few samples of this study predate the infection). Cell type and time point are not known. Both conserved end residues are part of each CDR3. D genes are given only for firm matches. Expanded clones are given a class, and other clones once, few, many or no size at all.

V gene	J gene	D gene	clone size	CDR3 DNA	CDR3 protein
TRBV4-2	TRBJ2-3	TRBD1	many	TGTGCCAGCAGCCAAGAGACAGGGGGCACATATACGCAGTATTTT	CASSQETGGTYTQYF
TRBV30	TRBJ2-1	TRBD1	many	TGTGCCTGGAGTGTAGGGACAGGGGTTGAGCAGTTCTTC	CAWSVGTGVEQFF
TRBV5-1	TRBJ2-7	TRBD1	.	TGCGCCAGCAGCTCCGGACAGGGGGGTTACGAGCAGTACTTC	CASSSGQGGYEQYF
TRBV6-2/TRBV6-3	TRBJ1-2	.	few	TGTGCCAGCAGTGACTCGTCCTATGGCTACACCTTC	CASSDSSYGYTF
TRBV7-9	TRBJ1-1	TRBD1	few	TGTGCCAGCAGCGCGAGACAGGGTTGGTCTGAAGCTTTCTTT	CASSARQGWSEAFF
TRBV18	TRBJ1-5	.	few	TGTGCCAGCTCACCACAGAAGGTATCCGGAAGCAATCAGCCCCAGCATTTT	CASSPQKVSGSNQPQHF
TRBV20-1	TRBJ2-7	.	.	TGCAGTGCTAGAGCCCTCAGAGGCTACGAGCAGTACTTC	CSARALRGYEQYF
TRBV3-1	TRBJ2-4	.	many	TGTGCCAGCAGCCATAGCCCCGGGCGACAAAACATTCAGTACTTC	CASSHSPGRQNIQYF
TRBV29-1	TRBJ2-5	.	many	TGCAGCGTTGGGGCCCCAGAGGGGACCCAGTACTTC	CSVGAPEGTQYF
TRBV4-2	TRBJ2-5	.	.	TGTGCCAGCAGCCAAGATAGGGATAGGGGAGCGTTCCAAGAGACCCAGTACTTC	CASSQDRDRGAFQETQYF
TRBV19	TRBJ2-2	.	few	TGTGCCAGTAGTGGTACGGGTAACACCGGGGAGCTGTTTTTT	CASSGTGNTGELFF
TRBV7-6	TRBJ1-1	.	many	TGTGCCAGCAGCTTATCGGTGAACACTGAAGCTTTCTTT	CASSLSVNTEAFF
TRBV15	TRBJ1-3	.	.	TGTGCCACCAGCAGAGATTTCGGGGGAAACACCATATATTTT	CATSRDFGGNTIYF
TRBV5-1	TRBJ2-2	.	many	TGCGCCAGCAGCTTGTTGATCGGGGACACCGGGGAGCTGTTTTTT	CASSLLIGDTGELFF
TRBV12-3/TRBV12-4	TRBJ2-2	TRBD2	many	TGTGCCAGCAGCCCGACTAGCGGGAGAGCGAACGGGGAGCTGTTTTTT	CASSPTSGRANGELFF
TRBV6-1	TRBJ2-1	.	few	TGTGCCAGCAGTGAGACTTACAATGAGCAGTTCTTC	CASSETYNEQFF
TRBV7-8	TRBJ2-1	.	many	TGTGCCAGCAGCTTAGATCGGTCTAATGAGCAGTTCTTC	CASSLDRSNEQFF
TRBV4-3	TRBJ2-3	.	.	TGCGCCAGCAGCCAAGCCTTGGACTATGGAGGGTGTTTCTTC	CASSQALDYGGCFF
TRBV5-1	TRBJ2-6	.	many	TGCGCCAGCAGCCTAACACGCTCTGGGGCCAACGTCCTGACTTTC	CASSLTRSGANVLTF
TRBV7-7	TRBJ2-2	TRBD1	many	TGTGCCAGCAGCCCCATCGCCGGGACAGGGAACACCGGGGAGCTGTTTTTT	CASSPIAGTGNTGELFF
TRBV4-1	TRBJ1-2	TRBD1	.	TGCGCCAGCAGCCAAGGTGGGGAGACAGGGATCTATGGCTACACCTTC	CASSQGGETGIYGYTF
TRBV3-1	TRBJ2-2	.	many	TGTGCCAGCAGCCAAGTAGGGTCCGGGGAGCTGTTTTTT	CASSQVGSGELFF
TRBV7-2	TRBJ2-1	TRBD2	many	TGTGCCAGCAGCTGGGGGACTAAACTCAATGAGCAGTTCTTC	CASSWGTKLNEQFF
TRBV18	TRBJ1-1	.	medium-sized	TGTGCCAGCTCACCGCGCGGGTACGACCTTATGAACACTGAAGCTTTCTTT	CASSPRGYDLMNTEAFF
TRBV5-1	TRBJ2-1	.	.	TGCGCCAGCAGCTTGGTAGTGGGGGATGAGCAGTTCTTC	CASSLVVGDEQFF
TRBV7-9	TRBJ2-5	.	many	TGTGCCAGCAGCTGGGGGACCGGGGAGACCCAGTACTTC	CASSWGTGETQYF
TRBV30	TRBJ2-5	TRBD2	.	TGTGCCTGGAGACGGGGGACTAGCGGGGGTGAGACCCAGTACTTC	CAWRRGTSGGETQYF
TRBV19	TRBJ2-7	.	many	TGTGCCAGTAGTTCCGGGACGGAATCCTACGAGCAGTACTTC	CASSSGTESYEQYF
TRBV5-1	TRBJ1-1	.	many	TGCGCCAGTACGACCGGGACTATCGTGAACACTGAAGCTTTCTTT	CASTTGTIVNTEAFF
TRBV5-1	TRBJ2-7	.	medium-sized	TGCGCCAGCAGCTTGGCCTCTGAGAGGGACGAGCAGTACTTC	CASSLASERDEQYF
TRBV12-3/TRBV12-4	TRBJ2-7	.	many	TGTGCCAGCAGTCCCGGACTGCAAACCTACGAGCAGTACTTC	CASSPGLQTYEQYF
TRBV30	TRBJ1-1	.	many	TGTGCCTGGAGTAAGGGGGGATTAGTGGAGAACACTGAAGCTTTCTTT	CAWSKGGLVENTEAFF
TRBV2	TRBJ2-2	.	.	TGTGCCAGCAGTGTGACCGAAACGAACACCGGGGAGCTGTTTTTT	CASSVTETNTGELFF
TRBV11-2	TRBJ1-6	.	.	TGTGCCAGCAGCTTAGGATCGGGTAACTCCTATAATTCACCCCTCCACTTT	CASSLGSGNSYNSPLHF
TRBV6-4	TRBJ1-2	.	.	TGTGCCAGCAGTGACTACAATGGGTCAGGTGGCTACACCTTC	CASSDYNGSGGYTF
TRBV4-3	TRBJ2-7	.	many	TGCGCCAGCAGCCAAGATGCGAGCTCCTACGAGCAGTACTTC	CASSQDASSYEQYF
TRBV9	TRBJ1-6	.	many	TGTGCCAGCAGCAGCTCCTATAATTCACCCCTCCACTTT	CASSSSYNSPLHF
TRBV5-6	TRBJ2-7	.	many	TGTGCCAGCAGCCCCAACCGACTAAGCGCTCCCCACGAGCAGTACTTC	CASSPNRLSAPHEQYF
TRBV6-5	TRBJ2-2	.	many	TGTGCCAGCAGTTACTCTAACCGAAATAGGAACACCGGGGAGCTGTTTTTT	CASSYSNRNRNTGELFF
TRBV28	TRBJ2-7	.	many	TGTGCCAGCAGTACAGGGACCTACGAGCAGTACTTC	CASSTGTYEQYF
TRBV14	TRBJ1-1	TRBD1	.	TGTGCCAGCAGCCAGTTCGACAGGGACACTGAAGCTTTCTTT	CASSQFDRDTEAFF
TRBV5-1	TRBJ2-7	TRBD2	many	TGCGCCAGCAGCTCTGCCGGGACTAGCGGCTCCTACGAGCAGTACTTC	CASSSAGTSGSYEQYF
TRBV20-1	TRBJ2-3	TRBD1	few	TGCAGTGCTGGAGACAGGGGCACAGATACGCAGTATTTT	CSAGDRGTDTQYF
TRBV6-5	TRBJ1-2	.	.	TGTGCCAGCAGTGGTCTTGGGGGGAGGAACTATGGCTACACCTTC	CASSGLGGRNYGYTF
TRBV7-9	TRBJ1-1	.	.	TGTGCCAGCAGCCCTGACCCTATACAGCCTGAAGCTTTCTTT	CASSPDPIQPEAFF
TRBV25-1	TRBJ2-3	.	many	TGTGCCAGCAGTCGACAGGGTAGCGGTTATACGCAGTATTTT	CASSRQGSGYTQYF
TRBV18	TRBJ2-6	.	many	TGTGCCAGCTCACCTATGGCAGTTCTCTCTGGGGCCAACGTCCTGACTTTC	CASSPMAVLSGANVLTF
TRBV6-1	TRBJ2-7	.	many	TGTGCCAGCAGTGAAGCTCCCCCGCCTCTCGGTTACGAGCAGTACTTC	CASSEAPPPLGYEQYF
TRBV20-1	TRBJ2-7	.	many	TGCAGTGCTTACGGCAGGGCCGGACACGAGCAGTACTTC	CSAYGRAGHEQYF
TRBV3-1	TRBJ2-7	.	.	TGTGCCAGCAGCCCCGGGCCGGACGCCTACGAGCAGTACTTC	CASSPGPDAYEQYF
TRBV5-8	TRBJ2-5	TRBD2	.	TGTGCCAGCAGCTTGAACCCGGGACTAGCGGTGGAGACCCAGTACTTC	CASSLNPGLAVETQYF
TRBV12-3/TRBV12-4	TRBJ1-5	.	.	TGTGCCAGCAGTTTTCCAGGAAATCAGCCCCAGCATTTT	CASSFPGNQPQHF
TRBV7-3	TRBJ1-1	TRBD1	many	TGTGCCAGCAGCCCGCGTGGAGGGGGCCCCGAAGCTTTCTTT	CASSPRGGGPEAFF
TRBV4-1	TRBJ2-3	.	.	TGCGCCAGCAGCCAAGAGGGGACCCCCACAGATACGCAGTATTTT	CASSQEGTPTDTQYF
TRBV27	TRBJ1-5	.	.	TGTGCCAGCAGGGGAGGACAGCATAGCAATCAGCCCCAGCATTTT	CASRGGQHSNQPQHF
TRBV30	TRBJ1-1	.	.	TGTGCCTGGAGTGTACGAACACATACGAACACTGAAGCTTTCTTT	CAWSVRTHTNTEAFF
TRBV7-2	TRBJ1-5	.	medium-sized	TGTGCCAGCAGCTCTCTCAGGACAGCCGATCAGCCCCAGCATTTT	CASSSLRTADQPQHF
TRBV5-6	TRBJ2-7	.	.	TGTGCCAGCAGCTTGGCCGGTCTATCCTACGAGCAGTACTTC	CASSLAGLSYEQYF
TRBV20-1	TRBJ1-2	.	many	TGCAGTGCTAGAGCTATCTATGGCTACACCTTC	CSARAIYGYTF
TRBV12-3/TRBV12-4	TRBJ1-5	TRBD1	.	TGTGCCAGCGGGGGGACAGGGAATCAGCCCCAGCATTTT	CASGGTGNQPQHF